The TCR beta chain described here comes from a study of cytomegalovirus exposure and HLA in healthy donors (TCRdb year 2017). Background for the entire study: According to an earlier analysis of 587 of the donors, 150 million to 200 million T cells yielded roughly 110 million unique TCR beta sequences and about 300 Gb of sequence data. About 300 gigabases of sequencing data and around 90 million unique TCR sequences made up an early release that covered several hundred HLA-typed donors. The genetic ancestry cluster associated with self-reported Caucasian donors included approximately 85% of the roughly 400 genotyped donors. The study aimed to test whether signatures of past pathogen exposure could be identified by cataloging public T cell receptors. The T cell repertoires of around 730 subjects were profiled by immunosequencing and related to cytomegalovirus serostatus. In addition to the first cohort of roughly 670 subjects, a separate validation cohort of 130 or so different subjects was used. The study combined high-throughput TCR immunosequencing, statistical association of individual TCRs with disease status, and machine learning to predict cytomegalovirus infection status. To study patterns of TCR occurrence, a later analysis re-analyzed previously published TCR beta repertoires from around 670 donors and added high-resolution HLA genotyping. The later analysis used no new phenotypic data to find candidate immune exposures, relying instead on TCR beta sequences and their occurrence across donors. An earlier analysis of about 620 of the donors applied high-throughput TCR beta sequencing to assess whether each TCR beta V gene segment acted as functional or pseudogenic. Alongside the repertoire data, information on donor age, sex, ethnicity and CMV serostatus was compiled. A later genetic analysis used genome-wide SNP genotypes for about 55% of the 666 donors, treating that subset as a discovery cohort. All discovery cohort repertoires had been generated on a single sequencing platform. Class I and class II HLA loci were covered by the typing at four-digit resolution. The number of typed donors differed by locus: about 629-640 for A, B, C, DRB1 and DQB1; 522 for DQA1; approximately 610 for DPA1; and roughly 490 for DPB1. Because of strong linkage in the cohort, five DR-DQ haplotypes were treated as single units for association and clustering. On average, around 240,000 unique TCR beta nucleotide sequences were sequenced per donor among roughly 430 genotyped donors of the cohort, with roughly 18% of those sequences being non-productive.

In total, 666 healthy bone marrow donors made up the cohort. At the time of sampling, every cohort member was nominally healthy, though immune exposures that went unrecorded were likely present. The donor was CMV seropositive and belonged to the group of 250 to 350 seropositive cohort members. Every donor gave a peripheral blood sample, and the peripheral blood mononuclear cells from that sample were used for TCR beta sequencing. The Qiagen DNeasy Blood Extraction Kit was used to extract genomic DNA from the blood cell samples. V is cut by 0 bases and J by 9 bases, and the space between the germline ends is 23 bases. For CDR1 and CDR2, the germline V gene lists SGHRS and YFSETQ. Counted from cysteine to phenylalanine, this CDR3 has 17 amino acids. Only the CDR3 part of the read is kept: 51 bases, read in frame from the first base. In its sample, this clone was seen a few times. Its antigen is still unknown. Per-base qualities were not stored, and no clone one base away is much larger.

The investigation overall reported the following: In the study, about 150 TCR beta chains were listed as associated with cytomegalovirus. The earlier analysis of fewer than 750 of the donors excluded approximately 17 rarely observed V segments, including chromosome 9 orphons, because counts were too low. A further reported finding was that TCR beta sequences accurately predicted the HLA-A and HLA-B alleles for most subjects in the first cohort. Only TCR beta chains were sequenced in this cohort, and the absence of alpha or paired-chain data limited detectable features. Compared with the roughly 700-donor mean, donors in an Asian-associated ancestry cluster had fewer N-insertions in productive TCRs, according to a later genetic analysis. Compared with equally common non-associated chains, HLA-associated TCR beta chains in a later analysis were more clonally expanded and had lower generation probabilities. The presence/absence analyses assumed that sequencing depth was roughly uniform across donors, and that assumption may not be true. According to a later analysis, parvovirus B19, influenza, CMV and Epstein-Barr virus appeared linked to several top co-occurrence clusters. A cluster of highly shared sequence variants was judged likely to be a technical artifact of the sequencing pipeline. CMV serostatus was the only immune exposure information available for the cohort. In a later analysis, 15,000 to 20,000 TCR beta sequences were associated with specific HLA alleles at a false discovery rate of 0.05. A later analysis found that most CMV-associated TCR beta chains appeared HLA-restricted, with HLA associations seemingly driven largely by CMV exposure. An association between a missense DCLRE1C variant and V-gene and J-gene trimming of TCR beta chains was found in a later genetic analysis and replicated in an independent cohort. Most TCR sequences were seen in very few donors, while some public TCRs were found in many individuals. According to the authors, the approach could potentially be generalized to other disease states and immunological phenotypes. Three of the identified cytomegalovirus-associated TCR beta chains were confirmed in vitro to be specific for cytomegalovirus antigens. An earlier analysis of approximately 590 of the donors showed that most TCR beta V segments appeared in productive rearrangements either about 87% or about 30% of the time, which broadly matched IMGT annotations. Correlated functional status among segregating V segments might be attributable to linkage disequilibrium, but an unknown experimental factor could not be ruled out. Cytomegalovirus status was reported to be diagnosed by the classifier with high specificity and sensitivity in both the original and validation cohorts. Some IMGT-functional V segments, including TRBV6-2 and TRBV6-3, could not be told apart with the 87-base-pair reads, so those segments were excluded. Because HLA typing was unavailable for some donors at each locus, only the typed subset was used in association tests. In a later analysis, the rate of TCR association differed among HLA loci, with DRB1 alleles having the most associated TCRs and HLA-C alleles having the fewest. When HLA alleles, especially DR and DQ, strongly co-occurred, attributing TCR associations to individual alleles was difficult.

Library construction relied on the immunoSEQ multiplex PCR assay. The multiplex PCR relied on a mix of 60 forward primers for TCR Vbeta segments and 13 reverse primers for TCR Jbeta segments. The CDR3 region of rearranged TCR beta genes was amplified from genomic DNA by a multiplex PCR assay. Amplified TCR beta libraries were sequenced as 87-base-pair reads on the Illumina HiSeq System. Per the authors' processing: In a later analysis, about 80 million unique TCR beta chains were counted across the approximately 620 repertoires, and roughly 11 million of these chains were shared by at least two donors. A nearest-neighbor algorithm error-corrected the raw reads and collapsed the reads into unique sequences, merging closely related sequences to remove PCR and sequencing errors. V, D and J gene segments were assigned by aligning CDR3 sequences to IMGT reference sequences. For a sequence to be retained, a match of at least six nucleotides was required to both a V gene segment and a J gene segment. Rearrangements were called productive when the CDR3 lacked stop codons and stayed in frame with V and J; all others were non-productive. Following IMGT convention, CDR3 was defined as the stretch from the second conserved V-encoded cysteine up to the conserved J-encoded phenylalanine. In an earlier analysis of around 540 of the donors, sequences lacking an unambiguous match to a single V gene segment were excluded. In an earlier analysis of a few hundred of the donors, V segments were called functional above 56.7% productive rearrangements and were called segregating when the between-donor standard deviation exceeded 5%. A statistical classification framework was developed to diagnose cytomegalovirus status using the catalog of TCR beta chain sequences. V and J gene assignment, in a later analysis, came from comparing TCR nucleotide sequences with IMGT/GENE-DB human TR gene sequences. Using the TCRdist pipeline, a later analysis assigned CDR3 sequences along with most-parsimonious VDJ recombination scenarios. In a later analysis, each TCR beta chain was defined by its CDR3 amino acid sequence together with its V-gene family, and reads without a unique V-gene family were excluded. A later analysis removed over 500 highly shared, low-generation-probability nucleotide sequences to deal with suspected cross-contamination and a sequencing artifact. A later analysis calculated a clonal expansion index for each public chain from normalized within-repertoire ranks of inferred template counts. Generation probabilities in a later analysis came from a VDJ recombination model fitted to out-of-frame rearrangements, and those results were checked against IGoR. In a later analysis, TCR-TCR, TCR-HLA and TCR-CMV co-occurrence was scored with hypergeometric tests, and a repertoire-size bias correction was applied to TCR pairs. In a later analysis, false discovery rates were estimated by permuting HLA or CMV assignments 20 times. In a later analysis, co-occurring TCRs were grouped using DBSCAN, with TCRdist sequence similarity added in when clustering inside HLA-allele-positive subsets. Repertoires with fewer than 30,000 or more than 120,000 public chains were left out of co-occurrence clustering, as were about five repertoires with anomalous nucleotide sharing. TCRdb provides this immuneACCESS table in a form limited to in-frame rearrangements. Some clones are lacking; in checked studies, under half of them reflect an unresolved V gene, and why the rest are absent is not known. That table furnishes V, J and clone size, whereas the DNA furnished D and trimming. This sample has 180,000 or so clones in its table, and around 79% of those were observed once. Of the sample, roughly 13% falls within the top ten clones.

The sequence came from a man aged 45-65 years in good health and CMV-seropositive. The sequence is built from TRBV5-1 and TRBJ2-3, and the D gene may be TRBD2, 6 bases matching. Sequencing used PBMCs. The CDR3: CASSLDGSAGSGLTQYF. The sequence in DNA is TGCGCCAGCAGCTTGGATGGTAGCGCGGGAAGTGGGTTGACGCAGTATTTT.